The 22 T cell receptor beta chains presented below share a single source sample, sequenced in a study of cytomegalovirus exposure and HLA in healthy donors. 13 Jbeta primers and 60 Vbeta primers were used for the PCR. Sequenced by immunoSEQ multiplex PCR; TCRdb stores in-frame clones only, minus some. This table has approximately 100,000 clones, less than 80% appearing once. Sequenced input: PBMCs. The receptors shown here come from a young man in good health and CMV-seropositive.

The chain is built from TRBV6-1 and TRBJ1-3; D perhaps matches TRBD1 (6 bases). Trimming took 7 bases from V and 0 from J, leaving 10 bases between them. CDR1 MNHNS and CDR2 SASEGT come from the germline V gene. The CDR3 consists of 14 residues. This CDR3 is CASIEDSSGNTIYF. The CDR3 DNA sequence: TGTGCCAGCATCGAGGACAGCTCTGGAAACACCATATATTTT.

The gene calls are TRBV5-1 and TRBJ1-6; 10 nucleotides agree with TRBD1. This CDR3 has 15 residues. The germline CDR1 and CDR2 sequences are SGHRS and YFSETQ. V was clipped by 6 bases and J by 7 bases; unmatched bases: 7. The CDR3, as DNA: TGCGCCAGCAAATTCGAGGGACAGGGGAATTCACCCCTCCACTTT. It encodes CASKFEGQGNSPLHF.

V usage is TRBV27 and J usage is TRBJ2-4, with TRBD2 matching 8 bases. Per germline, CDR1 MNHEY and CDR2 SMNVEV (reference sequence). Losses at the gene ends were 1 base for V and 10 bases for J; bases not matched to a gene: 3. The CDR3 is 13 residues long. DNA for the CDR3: TGTGCCAGCAGTTTATTAGCGGGGTTGATTCAGTACTTC. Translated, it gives CASSLLAGLIQYF.

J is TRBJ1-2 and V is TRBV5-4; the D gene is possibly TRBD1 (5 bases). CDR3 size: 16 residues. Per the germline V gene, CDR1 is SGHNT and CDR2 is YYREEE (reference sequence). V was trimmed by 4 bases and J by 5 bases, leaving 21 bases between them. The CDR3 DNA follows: TGTGCCAGCAGCCCCAGACAGTTGGGGGGTATATATGGCTACACCTTC. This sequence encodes CASSPRQLGGIYGYTF.

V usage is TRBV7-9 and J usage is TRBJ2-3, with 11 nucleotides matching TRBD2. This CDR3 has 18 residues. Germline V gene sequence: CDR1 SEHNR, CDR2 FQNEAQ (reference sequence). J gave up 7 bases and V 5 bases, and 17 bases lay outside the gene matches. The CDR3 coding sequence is TGTGCCAGCAGCCCCTCGGGGGAGCTAGCGGGGGGTCGGCATACGCAGTATTTT. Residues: CASSPSGELAGGRHTQYF.

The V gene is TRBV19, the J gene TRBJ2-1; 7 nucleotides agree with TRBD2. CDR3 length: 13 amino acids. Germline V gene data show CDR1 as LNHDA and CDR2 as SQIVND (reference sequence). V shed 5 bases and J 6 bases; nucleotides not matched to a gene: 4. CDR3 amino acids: CASSGLVLNEQFF. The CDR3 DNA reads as TGTGCCAGTAGTGGACTAGTTCTCAATGAGCAGTTCTTC.

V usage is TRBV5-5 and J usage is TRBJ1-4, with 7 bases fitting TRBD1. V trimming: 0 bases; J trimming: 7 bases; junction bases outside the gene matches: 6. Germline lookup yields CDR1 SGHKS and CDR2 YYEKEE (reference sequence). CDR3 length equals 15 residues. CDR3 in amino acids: CASSLVTGVGEKLFF. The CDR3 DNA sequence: TGTGCCAGCAGCTTGGTAACAGGGGTGGGTGAAAAACTGTTTTTT.

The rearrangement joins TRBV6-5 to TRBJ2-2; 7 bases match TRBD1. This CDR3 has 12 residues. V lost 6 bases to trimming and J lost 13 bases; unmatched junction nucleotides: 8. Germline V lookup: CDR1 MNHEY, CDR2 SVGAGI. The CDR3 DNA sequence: TGTGCCAGCAGCAGACAGGGAGAAGGGCTGTTTTTT. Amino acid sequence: CASSRQGEGLFF.

The CDR3 protein is CASSLSGSNTDTQYF. The CDR3 bases are TGTGCCAGCAGCCTTAGCGGGAGTAACACAGATACGCAGTATTTT. This rearrangement joins TRBV5-4 to TRBJ2-3; 9 bases agree with TRBD2. The CDR3 extends over 15 amino acids. CDR1 is SGHNT and CDR2 is YYREEE in the germline V gene (reference sequence). The V gene end was trimmed by 4 bases and the J gene end by 2 bases; junction bases not matched to a gene: 5.

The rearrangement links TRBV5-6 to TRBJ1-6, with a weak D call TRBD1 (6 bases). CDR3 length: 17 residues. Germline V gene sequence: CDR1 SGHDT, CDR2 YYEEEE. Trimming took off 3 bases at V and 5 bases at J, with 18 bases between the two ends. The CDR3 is CASSWGIPGANNSPLHF. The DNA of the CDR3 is TGTGCCAGCAGCTGGGGAATTCCAGGGGCGAATAATTCACCCCTCCACTTT.

The CDR3 region has the DNA TGCGCCAGCAGCGGACAGGGGCAGGAGGAGACCCAGTACTTC. Residues: CASSGQGQEETQYF. V is TRBV5-1 and J is TRBJ2-5; TRBD1 agrees at 9 bases. The CDR3 spans 14 residues. V dropped 4 bases and J dropped 5; count of bases not matched to a gene: 6. The germline V gene has CDR1 SGHRS and CDR2 YFSETQ. The full variable domain, its missing parts supplied by reference TRBV5-1 and TRBJ2-5, is KAGVTQTPRYLIKTRGQQVTLSCSPISGHRSVSWYQQTPGQGLQFLFEYFSETQRNKGNFPGRFSGRQFSNSRSEMNVSTLELGDSALYLCASSGQGQEETQYFGPGTRLLVL.

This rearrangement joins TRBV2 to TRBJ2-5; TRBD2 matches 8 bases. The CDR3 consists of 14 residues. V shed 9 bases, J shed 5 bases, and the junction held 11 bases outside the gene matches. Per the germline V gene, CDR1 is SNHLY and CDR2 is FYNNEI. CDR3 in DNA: TGTGCCAGGGAGGGTCTAGCGGGCGAGGAGACCCAGTACTTC. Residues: CAREGLAGEETQYF.

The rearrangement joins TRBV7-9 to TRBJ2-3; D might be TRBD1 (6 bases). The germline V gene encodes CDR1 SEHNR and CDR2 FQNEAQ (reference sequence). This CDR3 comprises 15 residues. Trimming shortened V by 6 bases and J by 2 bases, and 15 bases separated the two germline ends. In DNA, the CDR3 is TGTGCCAGCAGACCCCTGGGGGACACCACAGATACGCAGTATTTT. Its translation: CASRPLGDTTDTQYF.

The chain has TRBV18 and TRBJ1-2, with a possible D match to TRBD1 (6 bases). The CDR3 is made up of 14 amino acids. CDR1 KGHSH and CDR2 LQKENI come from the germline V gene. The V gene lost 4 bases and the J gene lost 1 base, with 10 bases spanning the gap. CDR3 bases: TGTGCCAGCTCACAGGACAGTGATAACTATGGCTACACCTTC. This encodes CASSQDSDNYGYTF.

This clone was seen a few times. The CDR3 region is CAWSVEGIQPQHF. The CDR3 nucleotides are TGTGCCTGGAGTGTCGAGGGCATTCAGCCCCAGCATTTT. This chain links TRBV30 with TRBJ1-5; D is undetermined. Trimming stripped 0 bases from V and 6 bases from J, with 9 bases between. The CDR3 extends over 13 amino acids. Germline CDR1 GTSNPN, CDR2 SVGIG (reference sequence).

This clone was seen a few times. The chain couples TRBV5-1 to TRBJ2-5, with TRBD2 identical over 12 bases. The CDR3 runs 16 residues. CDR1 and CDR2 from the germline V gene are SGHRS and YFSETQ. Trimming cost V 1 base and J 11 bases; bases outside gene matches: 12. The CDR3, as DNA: TGCGCCAGCAGCTTGTCGTCTAGCGGGGGGGCGAGGGAGCAGTACTTC. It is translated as CASSLSSSGGAREQYF.

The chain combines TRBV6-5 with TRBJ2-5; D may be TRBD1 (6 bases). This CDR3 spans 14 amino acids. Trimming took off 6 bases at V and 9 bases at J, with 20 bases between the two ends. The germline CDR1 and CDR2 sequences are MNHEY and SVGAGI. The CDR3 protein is CASSPDSATGAQYF. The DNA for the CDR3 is TGTGCCAGCAGCCCGGACAGCGCCACCGGGGCCCAGTACTTC.

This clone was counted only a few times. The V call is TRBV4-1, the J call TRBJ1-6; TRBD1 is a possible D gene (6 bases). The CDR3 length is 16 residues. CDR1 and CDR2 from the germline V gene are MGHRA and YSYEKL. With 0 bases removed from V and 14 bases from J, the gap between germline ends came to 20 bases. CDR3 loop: CASSQERDIGTGTLHF. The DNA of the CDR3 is TGCGCCAGCAGCCAAGAAAGGGACATAGGCACCGGAACCCTCCACTTT.

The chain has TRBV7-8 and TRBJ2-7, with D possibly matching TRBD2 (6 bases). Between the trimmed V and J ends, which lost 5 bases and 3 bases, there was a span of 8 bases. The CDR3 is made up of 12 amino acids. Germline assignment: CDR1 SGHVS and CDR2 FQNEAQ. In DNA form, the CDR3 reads TGTGCCAGCAGCCCGGACTACTACGAGCAGTACTTC. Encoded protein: CASSPDYYEQYF.

CDR3 amino acids: CASSSGAYYGYTF. CDR3 in DNA: TGTGCCAGCAGTTCAGGGGCTTACTATGGCTACACCTTC. The chain combines TRBV6-5 with TRBJ1-2, with D possibly being TRBD1 (6 bases). The CDR3 is made up of 13 amino acids. Germline CDR1 reads MNHEY; CDR2 reads SVGAGI. V dropped 4 bases and J dropped 3 bases, with 9 bases sitting between them.

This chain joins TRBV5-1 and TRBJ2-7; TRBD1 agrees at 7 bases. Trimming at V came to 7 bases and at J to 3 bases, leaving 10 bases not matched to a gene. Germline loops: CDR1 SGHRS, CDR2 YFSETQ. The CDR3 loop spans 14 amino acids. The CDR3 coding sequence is TGCGCCAGCCAATCCGACGGGACAGTCTACGAGCAGTACTTC. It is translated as CASQSDGTVYEQYF.

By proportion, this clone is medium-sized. The CDR3 protein is CSVWGTGSTYEQYF. The CDR3 region has the DNA TGCAGCGTTTGGGGGACAGGGAGTACCTACGAGCAGTACTTC. The rearrangement links TRBV29-1 to TRBJ2-7; 9 bases are shared with TRBD1. The V segment lost 5 bases and the J segment 2 bases; nucleotides outside the gene matches: 7. Germline loops: CDR1 SQVTM, CDR2 ANQGSEA. This CDR3 is 14 amino acids long.